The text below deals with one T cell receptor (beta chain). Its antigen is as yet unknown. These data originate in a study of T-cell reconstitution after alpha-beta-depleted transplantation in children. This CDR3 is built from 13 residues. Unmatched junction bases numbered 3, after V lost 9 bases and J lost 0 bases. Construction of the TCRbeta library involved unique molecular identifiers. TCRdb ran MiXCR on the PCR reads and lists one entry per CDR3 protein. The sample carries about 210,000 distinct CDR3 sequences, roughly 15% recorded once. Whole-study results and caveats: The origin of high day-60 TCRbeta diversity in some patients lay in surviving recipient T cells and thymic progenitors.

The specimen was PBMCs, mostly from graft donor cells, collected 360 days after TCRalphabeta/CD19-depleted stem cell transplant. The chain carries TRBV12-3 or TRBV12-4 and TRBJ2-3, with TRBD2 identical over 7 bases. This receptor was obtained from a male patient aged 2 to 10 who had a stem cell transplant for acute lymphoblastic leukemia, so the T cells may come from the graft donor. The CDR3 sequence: CARERESTDTQYF. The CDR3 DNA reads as TGTGCCAGAGAGCGGGAAAGCACAGATACGCAGTATTTT.